This TCR beta chain was identified during a study of shared clonotypes between healthy human individuals (dated by TCRdb to 2020 to 2022). In terms of the full investigation: A couple of women and a few men aged 18 to 49 years were included in the cohort. Per donor, three plates each were used for CD4 naive and CD4 memory, two for CD8 naive, and one for CD8 memory. The study deeply sequenced blood TCR repertoires of five healthy adults to estimate repertoire size and the extent of clonotype sharing between individuals. Different laboratories and diverse techniques were used to prepare libraries and sequence TCR repertoires, to increase sequencing depth and limit assay-specific biases. Each donor's leukapheresis produced roughly between roughly 0.85 and 9.5 billion PBMCs. General findings and caveats noted by the study authors: Sampling was limited to blood, and TCR repertoires in tissue likely differ from TCR repertoires in blood. Pairwise subsampling led to the expectation that sequencing depth would affect the degree of clonotype sharing among donors. Clonotypes shared by all four sorted-subset donors showed higher generation probabilities than non-shared clonotypes. Even with the large sequencing depth, rarefaction of the sorted-subset datasets indicated that sequencing was incomplete. The small number of donors limited the genetic and exposure-history diversity represented. Naive subsets generally had larger estimated clonotype richness than memory subsets did. When a few donors were compared, the shared fraction of clonotypes was 5% to 6.5% for naive CD4, about 4% for naive CD8, more than 2% for memory CD4, and under 0.5% for memory CD8.

For the CD8 naive samples, CD45RO-negative cells were positively selected for CCR7, yielding a CD45RA+CCR7+ population from which TemRA cells were excluded. Healthy HIV-negative adults with no recently reported acute infections or vaccinations were included as donors. Every donor was a Caucasian adult residing in Nashville, Tennessee, USA. Blood was collected by leukapheresis, and PBMCs were isolated by Ficoll-Histopaque density gradient centrifugation and then cryopreserved in liquid nitrogen vapor phase. Analytical flow cytometry was used to check the purity and quantity of each magnetically sorted T cell population. Genomic DNA was isolated from every sorted fraction and measured by UV absorbance on a Nanodrop 2000c. Using the deep immunoSEQ assay, multiplex PCR amplified TCR CDR3 regions from genomic DNA. For each cell subset, the extracted genomic DNA was distributed evenly across all wells of several immunoSEQ 96-well plates, and each plate served as one replicate. For sorted subsets, each replicate PCR was loaded with 200 to 250 ng genomic DNA, equivalent to 30,000 to 35,000 T cell genomes. Purified libraries were quantified with a Qubit 3.0 fluorometer, sized on a Bioanalyzer 2100, and re-quantified with the KAPA Library Quantification kit. Every immunoSEQ 96-well plate was sequenced on a dedicated single-read 150-cycle Illumina NextSeq 550 flow cell. The original pipeline was this. Because the immunoSEQ output held only junctional sequences and lacked quality scores, the filtering could not match the filtering applied to full-length reads. Sequences were annotated with PyIR, a Python wrapper for IgBLAST v1.9, using IMGT germline references to assign V/J genes and CDR3. Any read was removed if the V/J assignment was weak (E-value above 1e-6), the CDR3 was missing, or the read contained stop codons, out-of-frame junctions, or ambiguous translated residues. V3J clonotypes were defined as sequences sharing an identical inferred V gene, J gene, and CDR3 amino acid sequence. The percentage overlap between two repertoires was calculated by dividing the number of shared unique clonotypes by the size of the smaller repertoire. RTK rarefaction, the Chao1 estimator, and Recon v2.1 estimates of unobserved clonotypes were used to assess repertoire richness. Generation probabilities were computed with OLGA for all TCRbeta clonotypes obtained by the gDNA method from several donors. In its TCRdb copy, this immuneACCESS table keeps in-frame sequences only and misses some clones. Where compared with another copy, unresolved V genes explain less than half of these, and the others have no known cause. Clone size and V and J calls were adopted from that table, with D and trimming inferred from the DNA. This sample has about 2,200,000 clones in its table, and about 93% of those were observed once. The ten largest clones add up to approximately 1.7% of the sample.

Note on this clone: Its binding antigen is unknown. No base quality values were provided; no much bigger clone lies one nucleotide off.

Spanning cysteine to phenylalanine, the CDR3 consists of 11 amino acids. Only CDR3 DNA remains: 33 bases, in frame from the first base. V lost 9 bases and J lost 9 bases, and the count of bases not matched to a germline gene is 7. CDR1 LNHDA and CDR2 SQIVND are derived from the germline V gene (reference sequence). The chain couples TRBV19 to TRBJ2-7; 8 nucleotides in the junction match TRBD1. The material sequenced was naive CD8+ T cells from PBMCs. The cell subset or site label for this specimen denotes: CD45RA+CCR7+. This TCR derives from a man younger than 30 in good health. Some clones in this sample may be carry-over from other donors' samples. Here is the DNA: TGTGCCAGCAGGGGGCTTAGAGGGCAGTACTTC. This yields the protein CASRGLRGQYF.